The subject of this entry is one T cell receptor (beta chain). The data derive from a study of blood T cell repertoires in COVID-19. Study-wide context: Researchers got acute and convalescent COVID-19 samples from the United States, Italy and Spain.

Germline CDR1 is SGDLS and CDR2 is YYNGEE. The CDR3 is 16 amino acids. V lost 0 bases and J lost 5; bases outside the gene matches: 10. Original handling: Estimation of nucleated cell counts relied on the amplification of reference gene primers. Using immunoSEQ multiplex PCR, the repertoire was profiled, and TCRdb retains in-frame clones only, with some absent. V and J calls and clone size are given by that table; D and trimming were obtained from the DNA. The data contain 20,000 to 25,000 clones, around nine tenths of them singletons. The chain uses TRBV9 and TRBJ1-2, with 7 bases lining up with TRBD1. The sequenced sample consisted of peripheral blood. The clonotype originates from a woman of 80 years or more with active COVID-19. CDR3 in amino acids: CASSVARDSFSYGYTF. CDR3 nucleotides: TGTGCCAGCAGCGTAGCCCGGGACAGCTTCTCATATGGCTACACCTTC.